Described below is a single T cell receptor (beta chain) sequence and its context. The CDR3 runs to 15 residues. The J segment lost 4 bases and the V segment lost 2 bases, leaving 4 bases of the junction unmatched. Per germline, CDR1 MNHEY and CDR2 SMNVEV (reference sequence). The entry originates in a study of blood T cell repertoires in COVID-19. Study background: COVID-19 samples, acute and convalescent, were from the United States, Italy and Spain. PBMCs, B-cell-depleted T cells, or T cells were the source of the cDNA or gDNA that made up the material.

This table comes from immunoSEQ multiplex PCR, and its TCRdb copy is limited to in-frame clones, with some not included. The sample has 100,000 or so clones, roughly 90% seen once; the top ten hold more than 5.5%. The chain has TRBV27 and TRBJ2-7; 11 bases align to TRBD2. The receptor comes from an older woman with acute or convalescent COVID-19. Sequenced sample: peripheral blood. CDR3 amino acids: CASSLTSGSEYEQYF. DNA of the CDR3: TGTGCCAGCAGTTTAACTAGCGGGAGTGAATACGAGCAGTACTTC.